This T cell receptor (beta chain) comes out of a study of cytomegalovirus exposure and HLA in healthy donors (dated 2017 in TCRdb). About the study as a whole: An earlier analysis of several hundred of the donors reported 276 Gb of sequence data and about 120 million unique TCR beta sequences obtained from around 180 million T cells. An earlier analysis of several hundred of the donors applied high-throughput TCR beta sequencing to assess whether each TCR beta V gene segment acted as functional or pseudogenic. Rather than using new phenotypic data, the later analysis identified candidate immune exposures from TCR beta sequences and from how often those sequences occurred across donors. High-throughput TCR immunosequencing, statistical association of individual TCRs with disease status, and machine learning were combined to predict cytomegalovirus infection status. A later analysis re-analyzed previously published TCR beta repertoires from 660 or so donors and added high-resolution HLA genotyping to study TCR occurrence patterns. The study aimed to test whether signatures of past pathogen exposure could be identified by cataloging public T cell receptors. Typing coverage varied by locus: roughly 629-630 donors for A, B, C, DRB1 and DQB1; roughly 510 for DQA1; about 590 for DPA1; fewer than 480 for DPB1. Besides the first cohort of approximately 670 subjects, a separate validation cohort made up of 120 different subjects was used. HLA typing covered class I and class II loci at four-digit resolution. Because of strong linkage in the cohort, roughly 5 DR-DQ haplotypes were treated as single units for association and clustering. Across approximately 420 genotyped donors of the cohort, an average of about 240,000 unique TCR beta nucleotide sequences per donor were sequenced, and 15% to 20% of those sequences were non-productive. The genetic ancestry cluster associated with self-reported Caucasian donors included 81% of the 398 genotyped donors. Using immunosequencing, the study profiled T cell repertoires from approximately 700 subjects and related those repertoires to cytomegalovirus serostatus. Donor age, sex, ethnicity and CMV serostatus were compiled together with the repertoire data. Genome-wide SNP genotypes for about 55% of the roughly 670 donors were used in a later genetic analysis, which treated that subset as a discovery cohort. About 330 gigabases of sequencing data and approximately 92 million unique TCR sequences made up an early release that covered fewer than 650 HLA-typed donors. All discovery cohort repertoires had been generated on a single sequencing platform.

Beyond this particular receptor, the publication reports: A later analysis found that TCR association rates varied across HLA loci, with DRB1 alleles showing the most associated TCRs and HLA-C alleles the fewest. Broadly in line with IMGT annotations, most TCR beta V segments showed up in productive rearrangements about 87% or about 30% of the time in an earlier analysis of several hundred of the donors. According to a later analysis, parvovirus B19, influenza, CMV and Epstein-Barr virus appeared linked to several top co-occurrence clusters. A later analysis found that most CMV-associated TCR beta chains appeared HLA-restricted, with HLA associations seemingly driven largely by CMV exposure. Some IMGT-functional V segments, including TRBV6-2 and TRBV6-3, could not be distinguished by the 87-base-pair reads and were therefore excluded. A later analysis associated 15,000 or so TCR beta sequences with specific HLA alleles at a false discovery rate of 0.05. A cluster of highly shared sequence variants was judged likely to represent a technical artifact of the sequencing pipeline. The authors suggested that the approach could potentially be extended to other disease states and immunological phenotypes. Most TCR sequences were observed very rarely across donors, whereas some public TCRs were present in many individuals. The cohort was sequenced for TCR beta chains only, and without alpha or paired-chain data the features that could be detected were limited. A total of about 150 TCR beta chains were listed by the study as associated with cytomegalovirus. In a later genetic analysis, fewer N-insertions in productive TCRs were reported among donors in an Asian-associated ancestry cluster than the approximately 710-donor mean. When HLA alleles, especially DR and DQ, strongly co-occurred, TCR associations were difficult to assign to individual alleles. A later genetic analysis associated a missense DCLRE1C variant with V-gene and J-gene trimming of TCR beta chains, and an independent cohort replicated the association. A later analysis found that HLA-associated TCR beta chains were more clonally expanded and had lower generation probabilities than equally common non-associated chains. A few of the identified cytomegalovirus-associated TCR beta chains were confirmed in vitro to be specific for cytomegalovirus antigens. A further reported finding was that TCR beta sequences accurately predicted the HLA-A and HLA-B alleles for most subjects in the first cohort. Because counts were too low, seventeen rarely observed V segments, including chromosome 9 orphons, were excluded from the earlier analysis of several hundred of the donors. The classifier was reported to diagnose cytomegalovirus status with high specificity and sensitivity in both the original cohort and the validation cohort. Sequencing depth was assumed to be roughly uniform across donors in the presence/absence analyses, though that assumption may not hold. Because some donors lacked HLA typing at each locus, the association tests relied only on the typed subset. For the cohort, immune exposure information was limited to CMV serostatus. Linkage disequilibrium might explain the correlated functional status among segregating V segments, but an unknown experimental factor could not be ruled out.

In total, just over 650 healthy bone marrow donors made up the cohort. Cohort members were all nominally healthy when sampled, although unrecorded immune exposures were likely present. Of the 666 cohort members, nearly 300 had a positive CMV serostatus and about 400 had a negative one, while no CMV serostatus was recorded for the donor. A peripheral blood sample was collected from each donor, and TCR beta sequencing was performed on peripheral blood mononuclear cells. The Qiagen DNeasy Blood Extraction Kit was used to extract genomic DNA from the blood cell samples. The library was obtained by the immunoSEQ multiplex PCR assay. The multiplex PCR relied on a mix of 60 forward primers for TCR Vbeta segments and 13 reverse primers for TCR Jbeta segments. The CDR3 region of rearranged TCR beta genes was amplified from genomic DNA by a multiplex PCR assay. On the Illumina HiSeq System, the amplified TCR beta libraries were sequenced as 87-base-pair reads. Regarding the original processing steps: A later analysis counted approximately 84 million unique TCR beta chains across the 600 to 850 repertoires, and roughly 9.9 million of these chains were shared by at least two donors. Raw reads were error-corrected and collapsed into unique sequences with a nearest-neighbor algorithm that merged closely related sequences to remove PCR and sequencing errors. CDR3 sequences were aligned to IMGT reference sequences to assign V, D and J gene segments. For a sequence to be retained, at least a six-nucleotide match to both a V gene segment and a J gene segment was required. Rearrangements were classified as productive when the CDR3 lacked stop codons and remained in frame with V and J, and all other rearrangements were classified as non-productive. CDR3 was defined by IMGT convention, running from the second conserved V-encoded cysteine to the conserved J-encoded phenylalanine. In an earlier analysis of around 600 of the donors, sequences lacking an unambiguous match to a single V gene segment were excluded. In an earlier analysis of a few hundred of the donors, V segments were called functional above 56.7% productive rearrangements and were called segregating when the between-donor standard deviation exceeded 5%. A statistical classification framework was built to diagnose cytomegalovirus status from the catalog of TCR beta chain sequences. In a later analysis, V and J genes were assigned by comparing TCR nucleotide sequences against IMGT/GENE-DB human TR gene sequences. In a later analysis, CDR3 sequences and most-parsimonious VDJ recombination scenarios were assigned using the TCRdist pipeline. In a later analysis, each TCR beta chain was defined by its CDR3 amino acid sequence together with its V-gene family, and reads without a unique V-gene family were excluded. In a later analysis, around 650 highly shared, low-generation-probability nucleotide sequences were removed to address suspected cross-contamination and a sequencing artifact. In a later analysis, a clonal expansion index was calculated for each public chain from normalized within-repertoire ranks of inferred template counts. Generation probabilities in a later analysis came from a VDJ recombination model fitted to out-of-frame rearrangements, and those results were checked against IGoR. A later analysis scored TCR-TCR, TCR-HLA and TCR-CMV co-occurrence with hypergeometric tests, applying a repertoire-size bias correction to TCR pairs. In a later analysis, false discovery rates were estimated by permuting HLA or CMV assignments 20 times. In a later analysis, co-occurring TCRs were grouped with DBSCAN, and TCRdist sequence similarity was added when clustering was performed within HLA-allele-positive subsets. Repertoires with fewer than 30,000 or more than 120,000 public chains, plus five repertoires with anomalous nucleotide sharing, were excluded from co-occurrence clustering. The table was pulled from immuneACCESS by TCRdb, which kept in-frame rearrangements only. Such tables lose some clones; where checked, under half of the loss comes from unresolved V genes, and the rest has no known cause. V and J calls and clone size are copied from that table; D and trimming were computed from the DNA. The sample profile shows 70,000 to 95,000 clones; 65% to 80% of them were found once. In total, the top ten clones hold around an eighth of the sample.

From the cysteine up to the phenylalanine, the CDR3 has a length of 15 residues. Only the CDR3 DNA is retained, 45 bases long and in frame from the first base. V is trimmed back by 1 base and J by 4 bases, and the junction contains 3 bases that no gene match accounts for. The germline V gene supplies CDR1 SGHVS and CDR2 FNYEAQ. On this clone: It lacks a known antigen. Within one base of it there is no much larger clone, and no base qualities were kept.

Material for sequencing was PBMCs. The clonotype comes from a human donor in good health. In this chain, TRBV7-6 is recombined with TRBJ2-3; TRBD2 fits 9 bases in the junction. The DNA reads TGTGCCAGCAGCTTAGGCGGGGGGGCGGCAGATACGCAGTATTTT. It translates to CASSLGGGAADTQYF.